This T cell receptor beta chain was captured by sequencing in a study of blood T cells in healthy people across ages. As to this clonotype: A much larger clone differs by one base, so this may be a read error.

The extraction recovered at least 5 micrograms of total RNA per sample. Germline V gives CDR1 SEHNR, CDR2 FQNEAQ (reference sequence). CDR3 size: 12 residues. A second PCR, run for about 7 to 11 cycles, used a sample-barcoded 5' primer plus a J-beta primer mix. TCRdb ran MiXCR on the 5' RACE reads and lists one entry per CDR3 protein. The sample lists some 750,000 distinct CDR3 sequences; 22% were seen once. The rearrangement joins TRBV7-9 to TRBJ1-2, with no clear D. The sample taken for sequencing was blood. This clonotype originated in a man aged 70-80 years in good health. CDR3 loop: CSSSFKAEGYTF. The CDR3 bases are TGTTCCAGCAGCTTCAAAGCAGAGGGCTACACCTTC.